This T cell receptor beta chain stems from a study of blood T cell repertoires in COVID-19. Produced via immunoSEQ multiplex PCR; TCRdb's table is partial and in-frame only. The repertoire holds hundreds of thousands of clones, 85% to 90% seen once, with around 1% in the top ten. Germline V gene data show CDR1 as SGHTA and CDR2 as FQGNSA. This CDR3 has 16 residues. J gave up 10 bases and V 1 base, and 5 bases lay outside the gene matches. Sample: PBMCs or T cells enriched from blood (not recorded which). This sequence joins TRBV7-2 and TRBJ2-3; 16 bases match TRBD2. This clonotype was obtained from a man between 18 and 35 years old who had recovered from COVID-19. CDR3 sequence: CASSLGPGLAGGSQYF. CDR3 in DNA: TGTGCCAGCAGCTTAGGGCCGGGACTAGCGGGAGGGTCGCAGTATTTT.